The 26 T cell receptor beta chains reported below all come from one sample, sequenced in a study of radiation and T cells in renal cell carcinoma. This sample's treatment: 15 Gy SBRT to primary tumor, nephrectomy 4 weeks later. Sequenced by immunoSEQ multiplex PCR; TCRdb stores in-frame clones only, minus some. Here the sample spans about 9,000 clones, 63% being singletons. The source was tumor tissue, collected from a patient whose treatment included radiotherapy and nephrectomy. The receptors shown here come from a woman aged 50 to 60 with renal cell carcinoma.

The J gene is TRBJ2-5, the V gene TRBV7-2; TRBD1 is a possible D gene (5 bases). The CDR3 extends over 14 amino acids. The germline gives CDR1 SGHTA, CDR2 FQGNSA. With 1 base removed from V and 3 bases from J, the gap between germline ends came to 9 bases. CDR3 in amino acids: CASSLGQWEETQYF. In DNA, the CDR3 is TGTGCCAGCAGCTTAGGACAGTGGGAAGAGACCCAGTACTTC.

CDR3 sequence: CASSRYEQYF. CDR3 sequence (DNA): TGTGCCAGCAGCCGTTACGAGCAGTACTTC. The chain carries TRBV5-8 and TRBJ2-7; D uncertain. Trimming took 4 bases from V and 4 from J, leaving 3 bases between them. This CDR3 region has 10 residues. Germline loops: CDR1 SGHTS, CDR2 YDEGEE. The whole variable domain, filled in from reference TRBV5-8 and TRBJ2-7, reads EAGVTQSPTHLIKTRGQQATLRCSPISGHTSVYWYQQALGLGLQFLLWYDEGEERNRGNFPPRFSGRQFPNYSSELNVNALELEDSALYLCASSRYEQYFGPGTRLTVT.

The chain is built from TRBV11-2 and TRBJ2-7; possible D gene TRBD2, 5 bases. The length of the CDR3 is 12 residues. Germline CDR1 SGHAT, CDR2 FQNNGV. V lost 3 bases and J 6 bases, leaving 9 bases between the germline ends. The CDR3 is CASSFEGSEQYF. Written as DNA, the CDR3 is TGTGCCAGCAGCTTCGAGGGATCCGAGCAGTACTTC. Full variable domain (remainder filled in from reference TRBV11-2 and TRBJ2-7): EAGVAQSPRYKIIEKRQSVAFWCNPISGHATLYWYQQILGQGPKLLIQFQNNGVVDDSQLPKDRFSAERLKGVDSTLKIQPAKLEDSAVYLCASSFEGSEQYFGPGTRLTVT.

This clone was counted between two and nine times. The chain combines TRBV15 with TRBJ2-7, with a weak D call TRBD1 (9 bases). Trimming took off 3 bases at V and 1 base at J, with 19 bases between the two ends. In germline, CDR1 is LNHNV, CDR2 YYDKDF (reference sequence). The CDR3 has 17 amino acids. The CDR3 DNA reads as TGTGCCACCAGCAGGGGACAGGGCGGGGGGATTTCCTACGAGCAGTACTTC. Amino acids: CATSRGQGGGISYEQYF.

The sample holds one count of this clone. The chain couples TRBV6-1 to TRBJ1-3; D uncertain. The CDR3 sequence is 15 residues long. Deletions cut 3 bases from V and 0 bases from J, with 9 bases between. From germline, CDR1 is MNHNS and CDR2 SASEGT. Here the CDR3 DNA reads TGTGCCAGCAGTGATACGGGGAACTCTGGAAACACCATATATTTT. Residues: CASSDTGNSGNTIYF.

This rearrangement joins TRBV5-5 to TRBJ2-2; 9 bases are shared with TRBD1. The length of the CDR3 is 17 residues. Looked up from germline, CDR1 is SGHKS and CDR2 is YYEKEE (reference sequence). V was clipped by 2 bases and J by 1 base; unmatched bases: 6. The CDR3 DNA is TGTGCCAGCAGCTTCGGGGACAGGGCAGAGAACACCGGGGAGCTGTTTTTT. This codes for CASSFGDRAENTGELFF.

The rearrangement joins TRBV29-1 to TRBJ1-4, with D uncertain. V lost 4 bases and J 5 bases, leaving 5 bases between the germline ends. Germline loops: CDR1 SQVTM, CDR2 ANQGSEA. CDR3 length equals 11 residues. The CDR3 nucleotides are TGCAGCGTTGTACAGAATGAAAAACTGTTTTTT. It specifies CSVVQNEKLFF.

The J gene is TRBJ1-3, the V gene TRBV4-3; D perhaps matches TRBD1 (5 bases). Germline CDR1 is LGHNA and CDR2 is YSLEER. V was pared by 2 bases and J by 0 bases, with 5 bases between. The CDR3 covers 14 residues. The CDR3 DNA reads as TGCGCCAGCAGCCAAACAGGCTCTGGAAACACCATATATTTT. As protein: CASSQTGSGNTIYF.

The gene calls are TRBV19 and TRBJ2-5; D may correspond to TRBD1 or TRBD2 (5 bases each). The J call may be wrong; the DNA end is better matched by TRBJ2-7. This CDR3 region has 13 residues. Germline values: CDR1 LNHDA, CDR2 SQIVND (reference sequence). The CDR3 spells CASSIRGGSEQYF. The CDR3 DNA follows: TGTGCCAGTAGTATACGTGGGGGATCCGAGCAGTACTTC.

The rearrangement links TRBV6-6 to TRBJ2-7; D remains unclear. The CDR3 contains 13 residues. CDR1 is MNHNY, CDR2 SVGAGI, per germline (reference sequence). V lost 2 bases and J 1 base, leaving 6 bases between the germline ends. CDR3 sequence reads: CASSYQQSYEQYF. As DNA, the CDR3 is TGTGCCAGCAGTTACCAACAATCCTACGAGCAGTACTTC.

This clone ranks as medium-sized. The junction departs from the called germline gene at one end, perhaps through a read error. This rearrangement joins TRBV30 to TRBJ1-1; D gene unclear. Germline V gene lookup returns CDR1 GTSNPN and CDR2 SVGIG (reference sequence). The CDR3 runs 13 residues. The CDR3 loop reads CARSKVGSTEAFF. The CDR3 nucleotides are TGTGCCCGGAGTAAAGTGGGAAGCACTGAAGCTTTCTTT.

A few counts support this clone. The chain has TRBV28 and TRBJ1-4; D is undetermined. This CDR3 has 11 amino acids. CDR1 is MDHEN, CDR2 SYDVKM, per germline. Trimming took off 6 bases at V and 11 bases at J, with 10 bases between the two ends. CDR3 in amino acids: CASRSGPKLFF. The CDR3 region has the DNA TGTGCCAGCAGATCCGGCCCTAAACTGTTTTTT.

The chain employs TRBV6-6 and TRBJ2-5; perhaps TRBD1 as D (6 bases). Trimming took 0 bases from V and 3 from J, leaving 8 bases between them. The germline CDR1 and CDR2 sequences are MNHNY and SVGAGI (reference sequence). This CDR3 is 14 amino acids long. CDR3 amino acids: CASSYSNREETQYF. Here the CDR3 DNA reads TGTGCCAGCAGTTACTCGAACAGGGAAGAGACCCAGTACTTC.

The chain links TRBV23-1 to TRBJ2-1; maybe TRBD1 (6 bases). TRBV23-1 is placed among ORFs of uncertain function. The CDR3 has 19 residues. Trimming took off 2 bases at V and 4 bases at J, with 24 bases between the two ends. The DNA for the CDR3 is TGCGCCAGCAGTCAAATCCCGGACAGCCCAGGGGCCTCTTACAATGAGCAGTTCTTC. Protein sequence: CASSQIPDSPGASYNEQFF.

The J gene is TRBJ2-7, the V gene TRBV6-5, with unresolved D. V was cut by 5 bases and J by 0 bases, with 14 bases left in between. The CDR3 sequence is 15 residues long. The germline V gene encodes CDR1 MNHEY and CDR2 SVGAGI. CDR3 sequence: CASSLLGWSSYEQYF. In DNA form, the CDR3 reads TGTGCCAGCAGTCTATTAGGCTGGAGCTCCTACGAGCAGTACTTC.

The table lists this clone with a count of one. Other DNA sequences in the same sample also yield this CDR3. The chain combines TRBV9 with TRBJ2-2, with 8 bases aligning to TRBD1. After removal of 4 bases from V and 1 base from J, the junction contained 3 bases not matched to a gene. This CDR3 comprises 15 residues. CDR1 and CDR2 from the germline V gene are SGDLS and YYNGEE. CDR3: CASSPGTGNTGELFF. The CDR3 coding sequence is TGTGCCAGCAGCCCTGGGACAGGGAACACCGGGGAGCTGTTTTTT.

The chain links TRBV2 to TRBJ2-1; D uncertain. The CDR3 is made up of 13 amino acids. With 4 bases removed from V and 3 bases from J, the gap between germline ends came to 7 bases. Germline V lookup: CDR1 SNHLY, CDR2 FYNNEI. The CDR3 DNA reads as TGTGCCAGCAGTGTTGCAAGCTACAATGAGCAGTTCTTC. It yields the protein CASSVASYNEQFF.

This clone was seen more than once but under ten times. V usage is TRBV5-6 and J usage is TRBJ1-5; D may be TRBD1 (5 bases). CDR3 length: 13 amino acids. Deletions cut 4 bases from V and 5 bases from J, with 10 bases between. The germline V gene encodes CDR1 SGHDT and CDR2 YYEEEE. CDR3 in amino acids: CASSRPGDQPQHF. DNA of the CDR3: TGTGCCAGCAGCCGACCGGGGGATCAGCCCCAGCATTTT.

The chain recombines TRBV5-1 with TRBJ2-7, with TRBD1 matching over 8 bases. The CDR3 spans 14 residues. The junction had 6 bases not matched to a gene; V was cut back by 4 bases and J by 3 bases. Germline CDR1 is SGHRS and CDR2 is YFSETQ. The DNA for the CDR3 is TGCGCCAGCAGCAGATCGACAGGGGACTACGAGCAGTACTTC. Protein: CASSRSTGDYEQYF.

The table lists this clone with a few counts. V and J are TRBV6-5 and TRBJ2-3; the match to TRBD1 covers 11 bases. CDR1 and CDR2 (germline): MNHEY, SVGAGI. This CDR3 spans 14 amino acids. The junction had 3 bases not matched to a gene; V was cut back by 7 bases and J by 3 bases. The CDR3 nucleotides are TGTGCCAGCATGGACAGGGGGCGGACAGATACGCAGTATTTT. Translating it yields CASMDRGRTDTQYF.

This chain joins TRBV25-1 and TRBJ2-1; 8 nucleotides align to TRBD1. CDR3 size: 16 residues. Trimming cost V 4 bases and J 6 bases; bases outside gene matches: 11. CDR1 MGHDK and CDR2 SYGVNS come from the germline V gene. This CDR3 is CASSASDRVPLNEQFF. The CDR3 DNA is TGTGCCAGCAGTGCCTCGGACAGGGTGCCCCTCAATGAGCAGTTCTTC.

This clone is medium-sized in the sample. The chain uses TRBV25-1 and TRBJ1-4, with a weak D call TRBD1 (6 bases). With 3 bases removed from V and 5 bases from J, the gap between germline ends came to 19 bases. Germline V gene data show CDR1 as MGHDK and CDR2 as SYGVNS. The CDR3 is 17 residues long. Here the CDR3 reads CASSDSNWTDLNEKLFF. In nucleotides, the CDR3 is TGTGCCAGCAGTGACTCCAACTGGACAGACCTAAATGAAAAACTGTTTTTT.

The chain employs TRBV4-3 and TRBJ2-7; 10 nucleotides match TRBD2. Per germline, CDR1 LGHNA and CDR2 YSLEER. V lost 0 bases to trimming and J lost 2 bases; unmatched junction nucleotides: 13. This CDR3 contains 19 residues. The CDR3 is CASSQDRWKREGPAYEQYF. The CDR3 region has the DNA TGCGCCAGCAGCCAAGATCGGTGGAAGCGGGAGGGCCCGGCCTACGAGCAGTACTTC.

The chain combines TRBV5-4 with TRBJ2-3; no clear D. The CDR3 sequence is 14 residues long. Trimming left V 3 bases short and J 1 base short, with 9 bases between. Germline CDR1 reads SGHNT; CDR2 reads YYREEE (reference sequence). Here the CDR3 DNA reads TGTGCCAGCAGCTCAGTTCAGGGCACAGATACGCAGTATTTT. Translating it yields CASSSVQGTDTQYF.

Only a few counts were recorded for this clone. V gene TRBV9 combines with J gene TRBJ1-3, with D uncertain. Trimming cost V 4 bases and J 2 bases, with 16 bases left between them. In germline, CDR1 is SGDLS, CDR2 YYNGEE. This CDR3 contains 16 residues. The CDR3 nucleotides are TGTGCCAGCAGCCTGGATTTCGGAGGGACTGGAAACACCATATATTTT. The encoded protein is CASSLDFGGTGNTIYF. Complete variable domain (other parts from reference TRBV9 and TRBJ1-3): DSGVTQTPKHLITATGQRVTLRCSPRSGDLSVYWYQQSLDQGLQFLIQYYNGEERAKGNILERFSAQQFPDLHSELNLSSLELGDSALYFCASSLDFGGTGNTIYFGEGSWLTVV.

This sequence joins TRBV14 and TRBJ1-3; no firm D call. Germline assignment: CDR1 SGHDN and CDR2 FVKESK. V lost 2 bases to trimming and J lost 3 bases, with 2 bases between them. CDR3 length: 12 amino acids. The CDR3 sequence is CASSQHGNTIYF. CDR3 coding DNA: TGTGCCAGCAGCCAACATGGAAACACCATATATTTT.